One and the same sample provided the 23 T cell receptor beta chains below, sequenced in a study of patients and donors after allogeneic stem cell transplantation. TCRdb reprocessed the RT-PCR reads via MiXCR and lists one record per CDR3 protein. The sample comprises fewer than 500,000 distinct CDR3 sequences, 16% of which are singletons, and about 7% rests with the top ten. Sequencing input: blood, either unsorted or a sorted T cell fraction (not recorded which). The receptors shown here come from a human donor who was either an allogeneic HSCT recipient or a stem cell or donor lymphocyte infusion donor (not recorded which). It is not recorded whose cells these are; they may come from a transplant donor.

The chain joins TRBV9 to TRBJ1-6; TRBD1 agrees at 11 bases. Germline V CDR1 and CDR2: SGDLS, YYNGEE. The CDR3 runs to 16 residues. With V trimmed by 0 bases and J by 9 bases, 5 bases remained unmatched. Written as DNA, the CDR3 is TGTGCCAGCAGCGTAGGCACCGGGACAGGGGGTTCACCCCTCCACTTT. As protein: CASSVGTGTGGSPLHF.

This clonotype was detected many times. This CDR3 is CASSLVGGTDNEQFF. DNA for the CDR3: TGCGCCAGCAGCCTCGTCGGCGGGACCGACAATGAGCAGTTCTTC. This rearrangement joins TRBV4-1 to TRBJ2-1, with D maybe TRBD2 (6 bases). CDR3 length: 15 amino acids. The V gene's germline CDR1 is MGHRA and CDR2 YSYEKL. The V and J ends lost 4 bases and 5 bases respectively, with 15 bases between them.

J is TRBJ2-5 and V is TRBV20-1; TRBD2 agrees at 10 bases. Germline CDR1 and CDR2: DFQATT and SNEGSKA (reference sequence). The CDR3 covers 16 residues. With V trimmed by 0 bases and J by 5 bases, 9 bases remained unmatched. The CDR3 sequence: CSARDPSGGALETQYF. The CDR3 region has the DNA TGCAGTGCTAGAGATCCGAGCGGGGGGGCACTGGAGACCCAGTACTTC.

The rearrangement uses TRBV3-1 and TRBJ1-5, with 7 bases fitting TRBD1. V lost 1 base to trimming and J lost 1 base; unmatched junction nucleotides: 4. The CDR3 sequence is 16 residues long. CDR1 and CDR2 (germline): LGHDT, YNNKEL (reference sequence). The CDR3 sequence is CASSQGQGGSNQPQHF. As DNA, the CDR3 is TGTGCCAGCAGCCAAGGACAGGGAGGAAGCAATCAGCCCCAGCATTTT.

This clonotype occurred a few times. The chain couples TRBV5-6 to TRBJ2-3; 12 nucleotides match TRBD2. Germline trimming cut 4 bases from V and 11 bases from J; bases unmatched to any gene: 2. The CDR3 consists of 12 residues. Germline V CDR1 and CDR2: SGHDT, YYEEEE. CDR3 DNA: TGTGCCAGCAGCCAGGGACTAGCGGGGCAGTATTTT. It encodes CASSQGLAGQYF. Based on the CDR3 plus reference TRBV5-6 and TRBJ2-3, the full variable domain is DAGVTQSPTHLIKTRGQQVTLRCSPKSGHDTVSWYQQALGQGPQFIFQYYEEEERQRGNFPDRFSGHQFPNYSSELNVNALLLGDSALYLCASSQGLAGQYFGPGTRLTVL.

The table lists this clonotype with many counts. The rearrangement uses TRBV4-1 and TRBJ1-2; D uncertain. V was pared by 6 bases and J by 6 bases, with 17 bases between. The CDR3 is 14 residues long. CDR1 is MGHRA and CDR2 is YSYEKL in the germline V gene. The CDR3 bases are TGCGCCAGCAGACCCCATGGGCAGACTAATGGCTACACCTTC. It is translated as CASRPHGQTNGYTF.

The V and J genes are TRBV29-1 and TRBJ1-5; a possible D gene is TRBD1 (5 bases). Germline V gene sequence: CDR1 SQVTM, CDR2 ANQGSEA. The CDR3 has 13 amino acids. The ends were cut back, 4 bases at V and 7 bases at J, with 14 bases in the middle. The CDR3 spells CSVGEGSGQPQHF. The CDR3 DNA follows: TGCAGCGTTGGGGAGGGGAGCGGGCAGCCCCAGCATTTT.

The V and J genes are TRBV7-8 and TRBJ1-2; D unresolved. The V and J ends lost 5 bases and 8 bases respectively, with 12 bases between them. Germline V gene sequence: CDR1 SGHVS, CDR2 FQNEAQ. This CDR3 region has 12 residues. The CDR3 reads CASSPPLDGYTF. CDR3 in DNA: TGTGCCAGCAGCCCCCCTCTGGACGGCTACACCTTC.

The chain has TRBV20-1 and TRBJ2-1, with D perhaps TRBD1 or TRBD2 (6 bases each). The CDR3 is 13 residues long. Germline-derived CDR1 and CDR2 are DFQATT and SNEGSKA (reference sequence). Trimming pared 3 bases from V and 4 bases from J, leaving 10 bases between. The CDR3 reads CSARGAGYNEQFF. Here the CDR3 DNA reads TGCAGTGCTAGGGGGGCGGGATACAATGAGCAGTTCTTC.

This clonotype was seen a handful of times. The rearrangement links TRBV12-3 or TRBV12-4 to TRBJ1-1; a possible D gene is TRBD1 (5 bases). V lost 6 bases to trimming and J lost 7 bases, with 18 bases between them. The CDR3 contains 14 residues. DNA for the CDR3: TGTGCCAGCAGGCGTGAGGGGACGCCCTTTGAAGCTTTCTTT. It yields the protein CASRREGTPFEAFF.

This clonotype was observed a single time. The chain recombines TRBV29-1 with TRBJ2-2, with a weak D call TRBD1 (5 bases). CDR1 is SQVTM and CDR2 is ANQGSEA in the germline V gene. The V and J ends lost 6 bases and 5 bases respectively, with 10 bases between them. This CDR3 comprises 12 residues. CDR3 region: CSVRTLTGELFF. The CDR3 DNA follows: TGCAGCGTCCGGACACTTACCGGGGAGCTGTTTTTT.

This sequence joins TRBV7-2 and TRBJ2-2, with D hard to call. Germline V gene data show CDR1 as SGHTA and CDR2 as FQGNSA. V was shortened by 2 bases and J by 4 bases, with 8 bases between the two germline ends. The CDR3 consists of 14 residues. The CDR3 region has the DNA TGTGCCAGCAGCTTAATAGTTTCCACCGGGGAGCTGTTTTTT. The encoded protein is CASSLIVSTGELFF. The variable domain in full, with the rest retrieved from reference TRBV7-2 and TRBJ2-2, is GAGVSQSPSNKVTEKGKDVELRCDPISGHTALYWYRQSLGQGLEFLIYFQGNSAPDKSGLPSDRFSAERTGGSVSTLTIQRTQQEDSAVYLCASSLIVSTGELFFGEGSRLTVL.

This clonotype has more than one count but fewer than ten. The CDR3 nucleotides read TGCGCCAGCAGAGAGAGCAATGAGCAGTTCTTC. This codes for CASRESNEQFF. V and J are TRBV5-1 and TRBJ2-1; D gene ambiguous. Between the trimmed V and J ends, which lost 5 bases and 6 bases, there was a span of 6 bases. The CDR3 consists of 11 residues. From germline, CDR1 is SGHRS and CDR2 YFSETQ.

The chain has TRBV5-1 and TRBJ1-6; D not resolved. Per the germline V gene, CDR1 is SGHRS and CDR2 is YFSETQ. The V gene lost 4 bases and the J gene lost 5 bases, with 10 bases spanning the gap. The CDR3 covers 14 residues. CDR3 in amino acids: CASSGSPNNSPLHF. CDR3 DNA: TGCGCCAGCAGCGGATCCCCAAATAATTCACCCCTCCACTTT.

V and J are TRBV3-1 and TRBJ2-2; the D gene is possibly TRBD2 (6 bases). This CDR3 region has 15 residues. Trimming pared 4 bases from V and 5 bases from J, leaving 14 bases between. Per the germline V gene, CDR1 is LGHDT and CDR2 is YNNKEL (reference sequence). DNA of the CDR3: TGTGCCAGCAGCCCCGGGACTGGAGTAACCGGGGAGCTGTTTTTT. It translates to CASSPGTGVTGELFF.

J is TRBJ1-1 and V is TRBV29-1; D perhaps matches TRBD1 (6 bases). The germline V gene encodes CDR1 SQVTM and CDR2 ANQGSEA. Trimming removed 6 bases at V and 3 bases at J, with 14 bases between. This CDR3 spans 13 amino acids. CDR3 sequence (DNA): TGCAGCGTCGAACAGGGTCGGCACACTGAAGCTTTCTTT. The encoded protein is CSVEQGRHTEAFF. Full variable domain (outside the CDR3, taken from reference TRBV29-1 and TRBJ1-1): SAVISQKPSRDICQRGTSLTIQCQVDSQVTMMFWYRQQPGQSLTLIATANQGSEATYESGFVIDKFPISRPNLTFSTLTVSNMSPEDSSIYLCSVEQGRHTEAFFGQGTRLTVV.

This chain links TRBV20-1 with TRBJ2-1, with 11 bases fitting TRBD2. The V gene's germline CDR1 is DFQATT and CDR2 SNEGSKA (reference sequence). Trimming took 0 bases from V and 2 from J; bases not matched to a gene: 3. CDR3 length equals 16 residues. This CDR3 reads CSARDLLAGAYNEQFF. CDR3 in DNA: TGCAGTGCTAGAGATCTACTAGCGGGAGCCTACAATGAGCAGTTCTTC.

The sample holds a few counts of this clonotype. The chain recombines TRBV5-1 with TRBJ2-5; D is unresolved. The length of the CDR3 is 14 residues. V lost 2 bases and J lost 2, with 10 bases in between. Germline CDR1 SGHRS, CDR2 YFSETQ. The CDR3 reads CASSFIPAQETQYF. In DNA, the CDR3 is TGCGCCAGCAGCTTTATACCAGCTCAAGAGACCCAGTACTTC.

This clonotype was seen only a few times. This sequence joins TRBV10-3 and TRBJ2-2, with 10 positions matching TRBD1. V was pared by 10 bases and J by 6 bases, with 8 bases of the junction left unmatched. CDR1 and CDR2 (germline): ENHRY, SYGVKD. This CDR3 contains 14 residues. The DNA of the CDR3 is TGTGCCACGGTGACAGGGGGCAAATCCGGGGAGCTGTTTTTT. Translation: CATVTGGKSGELFF.

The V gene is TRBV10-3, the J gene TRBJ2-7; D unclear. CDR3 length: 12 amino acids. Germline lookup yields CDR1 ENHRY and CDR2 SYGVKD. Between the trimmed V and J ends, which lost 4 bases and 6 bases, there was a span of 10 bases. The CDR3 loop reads CAISAQKGEQYF. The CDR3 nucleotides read TGTGCCATCAGTGCCCAGAAGGGCGAGCAGTACTTC.

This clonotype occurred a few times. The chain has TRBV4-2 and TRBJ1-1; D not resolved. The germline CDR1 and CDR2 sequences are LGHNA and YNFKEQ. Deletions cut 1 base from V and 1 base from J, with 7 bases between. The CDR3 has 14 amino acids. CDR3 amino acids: CASSQGIPNTEAFF. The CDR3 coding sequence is TGTGCCAGCAGCCAAGGGATTCCGAACACTGAAGCTTTCTTT.

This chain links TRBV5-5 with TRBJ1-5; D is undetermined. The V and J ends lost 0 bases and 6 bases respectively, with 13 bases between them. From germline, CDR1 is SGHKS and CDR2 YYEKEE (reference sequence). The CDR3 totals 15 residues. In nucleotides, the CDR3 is TGTGCCAGCAGCTTGGGAGTTGGGGTTCGTCAGCCCCAGCATTTT. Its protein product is CASSLGVGVRQPQHF.

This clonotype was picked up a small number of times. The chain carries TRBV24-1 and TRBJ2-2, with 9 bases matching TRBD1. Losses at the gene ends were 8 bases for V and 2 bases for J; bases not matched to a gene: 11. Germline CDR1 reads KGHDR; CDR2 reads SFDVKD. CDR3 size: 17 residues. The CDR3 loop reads CATNQARGQGNTGELFF. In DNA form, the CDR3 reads TGTGCCACCAATCAAGCAAGGGGACAGGGCAACACCGGGGAGCTGTTTTTT.